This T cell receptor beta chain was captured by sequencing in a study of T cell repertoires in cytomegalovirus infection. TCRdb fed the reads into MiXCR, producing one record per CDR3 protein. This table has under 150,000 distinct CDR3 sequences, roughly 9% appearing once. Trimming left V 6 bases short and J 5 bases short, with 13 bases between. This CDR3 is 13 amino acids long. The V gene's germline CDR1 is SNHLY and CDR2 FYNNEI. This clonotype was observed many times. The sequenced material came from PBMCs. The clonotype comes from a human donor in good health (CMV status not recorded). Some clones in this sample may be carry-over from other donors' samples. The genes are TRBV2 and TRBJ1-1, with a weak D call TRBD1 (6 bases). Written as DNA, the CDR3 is TGTGCCAGCAGGGCCAGGGGCTATACTGAAGCTTTCTTT. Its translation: CASRARGYTEAFF.